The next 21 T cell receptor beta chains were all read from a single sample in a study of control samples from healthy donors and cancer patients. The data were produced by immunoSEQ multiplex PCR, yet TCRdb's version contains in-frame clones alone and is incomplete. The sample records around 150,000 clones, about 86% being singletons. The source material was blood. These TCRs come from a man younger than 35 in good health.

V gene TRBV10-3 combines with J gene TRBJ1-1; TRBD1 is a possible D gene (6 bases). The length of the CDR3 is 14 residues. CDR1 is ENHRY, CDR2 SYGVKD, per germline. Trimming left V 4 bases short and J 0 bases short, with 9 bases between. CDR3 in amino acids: CAISATGLNTEAFF. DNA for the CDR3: TGTGCCATCAGTGCTACAGGGCTGAACACTGAAGCTTTCTTT.

CDR3 protein: CASSPGGGGEDTQYF. For the CDR3, the DNA is TGTGCCAGCAGCCCCGGGGGCGGGGGCGAAGATACGCAGTATTTT. The chain joins TRBV11-2 to TRBJ2-3; the D gene is possibly TRBD2 (7 bases). From germline, CDR1 is SGHAT and CDR2 FQNNGV. V lost 5 bases and J lost 5, with 17 bases in between. This CDR3 region has 15 residues. Drawing the rest from reference TRBV11-2 and TRBJ2-3, the complete variable domain is EAGVAQSPRYKIIEKRQSVAFWCNPISGHATLYWYQQILGQGPKLLIQFQNNGVVDDSQLPKDRFSAERLKGVDSTLKIQPAKLEDSAVYLCASSPGGGGEDTQYFGPGTRLTVL.

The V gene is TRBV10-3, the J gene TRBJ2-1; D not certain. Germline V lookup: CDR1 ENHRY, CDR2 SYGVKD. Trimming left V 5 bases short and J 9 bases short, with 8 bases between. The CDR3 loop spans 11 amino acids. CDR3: CAISTLGEQFF. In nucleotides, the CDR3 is TGTGCCATCAGTACGCTGGGTGAGCAGTTCTTC.

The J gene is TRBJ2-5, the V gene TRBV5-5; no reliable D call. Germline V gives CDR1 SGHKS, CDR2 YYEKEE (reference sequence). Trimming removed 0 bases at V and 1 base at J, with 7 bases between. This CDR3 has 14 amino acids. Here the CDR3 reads CASSLGHLQETQYF. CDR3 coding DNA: TGTGCCAGCAGCTTGGGCCACCTCCAAGAGACCCAGTACTTC.

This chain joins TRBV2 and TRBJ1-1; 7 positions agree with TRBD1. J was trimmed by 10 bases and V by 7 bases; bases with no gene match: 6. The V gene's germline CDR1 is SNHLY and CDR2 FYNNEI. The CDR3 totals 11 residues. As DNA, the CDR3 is TGTGCCAGCAAACGACAGGGTGCAGCTTTCTTT. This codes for CASKRQGAAFF.

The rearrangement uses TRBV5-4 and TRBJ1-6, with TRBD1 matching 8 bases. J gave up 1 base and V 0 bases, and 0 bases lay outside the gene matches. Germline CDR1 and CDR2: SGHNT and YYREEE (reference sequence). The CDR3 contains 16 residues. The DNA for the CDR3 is TGTGCCAGCAGCTTGGGACAGGGGTCCTATAATTCACCCCTCCACTTT. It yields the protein CASSLGQGSYNSPLHF.

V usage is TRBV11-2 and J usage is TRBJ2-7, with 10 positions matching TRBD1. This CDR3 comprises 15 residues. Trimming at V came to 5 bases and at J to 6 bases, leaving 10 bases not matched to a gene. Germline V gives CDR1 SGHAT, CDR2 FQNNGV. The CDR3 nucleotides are TGTGCCAGCAGCATGACAAACCGGGACAGGGGCGAGCAGTACTTC. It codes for CASSMTNRDRGEQYF.

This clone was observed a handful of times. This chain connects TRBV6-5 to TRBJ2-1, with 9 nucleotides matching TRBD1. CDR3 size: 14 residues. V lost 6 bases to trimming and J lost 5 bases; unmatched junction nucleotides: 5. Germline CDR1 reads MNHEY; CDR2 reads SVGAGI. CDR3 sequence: CASSPGQGHNEQFF. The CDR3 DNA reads TGTGCCAGCAGCCCGGGACAGGGCCACAATGAGCAGTTCTTC.

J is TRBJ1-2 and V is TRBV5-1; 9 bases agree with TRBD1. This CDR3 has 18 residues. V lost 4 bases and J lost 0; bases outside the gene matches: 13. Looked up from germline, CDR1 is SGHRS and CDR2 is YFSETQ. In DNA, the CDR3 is TGCGCCAGCAGCCCAGGGGACAGGGAAGGCCGGGCTAACTATGGCTACACCTTC. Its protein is CASSPGDREGRANYGYTF.

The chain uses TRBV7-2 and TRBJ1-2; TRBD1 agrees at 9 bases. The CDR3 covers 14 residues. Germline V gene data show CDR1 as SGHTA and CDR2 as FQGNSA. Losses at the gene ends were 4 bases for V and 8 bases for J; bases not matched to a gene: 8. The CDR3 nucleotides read TGTGCCAGCAGCTCCGGGACAGGGTCGGGCGGCTACACCTTC. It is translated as CASSSGTGSGGYTF.

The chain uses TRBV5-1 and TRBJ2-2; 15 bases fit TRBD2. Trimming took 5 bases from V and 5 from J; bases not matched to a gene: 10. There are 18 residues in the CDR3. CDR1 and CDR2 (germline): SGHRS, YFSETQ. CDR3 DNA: TGCGCCAGCAGGCCGAAGGGACTAGCGGGGGGAGAAACCGGGGAGCTGTTTTTT. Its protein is CASRPKGLAGGETGELFF. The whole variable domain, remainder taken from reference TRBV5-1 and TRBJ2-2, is KAGVTQTPRYLIKTRGQQVTLSCSPISGHRSVSWYQQTPGQGLQFLFEYFSETQRNKGNFPGRFSGRQFSNSRSEMNVSTLELGDSALYLCASRPKGLAGGETGELFFGEGSRLTVL.

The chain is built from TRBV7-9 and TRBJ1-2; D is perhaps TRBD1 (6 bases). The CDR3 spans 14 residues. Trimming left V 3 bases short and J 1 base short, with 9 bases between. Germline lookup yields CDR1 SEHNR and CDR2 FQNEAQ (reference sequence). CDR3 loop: CASSFAQGNYGYTF. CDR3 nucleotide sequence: TGTGCCAGCAGCTTTGCACAGGGTAACTATGGCTACACCTTC.

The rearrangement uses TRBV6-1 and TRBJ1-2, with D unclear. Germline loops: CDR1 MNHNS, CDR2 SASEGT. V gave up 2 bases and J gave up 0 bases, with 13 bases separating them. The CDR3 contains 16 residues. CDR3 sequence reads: CASSEYGTVTNYGYTF. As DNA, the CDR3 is TGTGCCAGCAGTGAATATGGCACAGTGACTAACTATGGCTACACCTTC.

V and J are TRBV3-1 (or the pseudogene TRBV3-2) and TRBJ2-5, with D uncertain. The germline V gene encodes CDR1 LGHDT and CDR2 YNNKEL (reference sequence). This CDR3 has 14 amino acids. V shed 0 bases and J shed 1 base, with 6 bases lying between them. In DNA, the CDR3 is TGTGCCAGCAGCCAAGATGCGCGCCAAGAGACCCAGTACTTC. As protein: CASSQDARQETQYF.

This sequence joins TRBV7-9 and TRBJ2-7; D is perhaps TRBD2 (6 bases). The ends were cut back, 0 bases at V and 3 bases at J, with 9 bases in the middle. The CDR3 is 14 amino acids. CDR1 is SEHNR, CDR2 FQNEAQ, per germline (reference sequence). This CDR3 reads CASSLAGGYYEQYF. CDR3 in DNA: TGTGCCAGCAGCTTAGCGGGGGGTTACTACGAGCAGTACTTC. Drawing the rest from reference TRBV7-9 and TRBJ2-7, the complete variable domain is DTGVSQNPRHKITKRGQNVTFRCDPISEHNRLYWYRQTLGQGPEFLTYFQNEAQLEKSRLLSDRFSAERPKGSFSTLEIQRTEQGDSAMYLCASSLAGGYYEQYFGPGTRLTVT.

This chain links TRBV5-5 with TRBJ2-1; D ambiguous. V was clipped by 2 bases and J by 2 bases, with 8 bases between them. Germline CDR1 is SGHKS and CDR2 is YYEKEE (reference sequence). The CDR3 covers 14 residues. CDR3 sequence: CASSLSQAYNEQFF. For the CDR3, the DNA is TGTGCCAGCAGCTTATCCCAGGCCTACAATGAGCAGTTCTTC.

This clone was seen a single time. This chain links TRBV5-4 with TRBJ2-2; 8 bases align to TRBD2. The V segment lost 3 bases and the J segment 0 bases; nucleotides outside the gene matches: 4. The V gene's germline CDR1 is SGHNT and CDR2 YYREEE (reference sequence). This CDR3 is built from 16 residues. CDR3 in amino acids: CASSSLSGANTGELFF. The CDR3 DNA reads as TGTGCCAGCAGCTCTCTTAGCGGGGCGAACACCGGGGAGCTGTTTTTT.

The CDR3 DNA reads as TGTGCCAGCAGTTCCTCAACGCGAATATACACCGGGGAGCTGTTTTTT. Translated, it gives CASSSSTRIYTGELFF. This sequence joins TRBV6-5 and TRBJ2-2; D is ambiguous. The CDR3 spans 16 residues. Trimming removed 4 bases at V and 3 bases at J, with 15 bases between. CDR1 is MNHEY and CDR2 is SVGAGI in the germline V gene.

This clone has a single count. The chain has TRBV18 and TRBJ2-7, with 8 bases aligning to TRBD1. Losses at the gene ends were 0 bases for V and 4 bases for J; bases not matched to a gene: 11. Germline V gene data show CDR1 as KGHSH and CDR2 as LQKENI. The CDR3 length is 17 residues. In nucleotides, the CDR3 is TGTGCCAGCTCACCACCCAGACAGGGGAACCAGTGGTACGAGCAGTACTTC. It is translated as CASSPPRQGNQWYEQYF.

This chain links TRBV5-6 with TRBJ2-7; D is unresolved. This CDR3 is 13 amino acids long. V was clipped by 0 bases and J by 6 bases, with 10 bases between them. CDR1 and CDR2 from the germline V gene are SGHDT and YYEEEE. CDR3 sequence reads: CASSLGARREQYF. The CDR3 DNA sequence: TGTGCCAGCAGCTTGGGGGCGAGGCGCGAGCAGTACTTC.

The CDR3 bases are TGTGCCAGCAGTTGGGGACAGGGATCTGAAGCTTTCTTT. It yields the protein CASSWGQGSEAFF. The V gene is TRBV7-3, the J gene TRBJ1-1; TRBD1 agrees at 9 bases. V shed 6 bases and J 6 bases; nucleotides not matched to a gene: 5. Germline V gene sequence: CDR1 SGHTA, CDR2 FQGTGA. CDR3 size: 13 residues. The full variable domain, in which reference TRBV7-3 and TRBJ1-1 provide the parts outside the CDR3, is GAGVSQTPSNKVTEKGKYVELRCDPISGHTALYWYRQSLGQGPEFLIYFQGTGAADDSGLPNDRFFAVRPEGSVSTLKIQRTERGDSAVYLCASSWGQGSEAFFGQGTRLTVV.